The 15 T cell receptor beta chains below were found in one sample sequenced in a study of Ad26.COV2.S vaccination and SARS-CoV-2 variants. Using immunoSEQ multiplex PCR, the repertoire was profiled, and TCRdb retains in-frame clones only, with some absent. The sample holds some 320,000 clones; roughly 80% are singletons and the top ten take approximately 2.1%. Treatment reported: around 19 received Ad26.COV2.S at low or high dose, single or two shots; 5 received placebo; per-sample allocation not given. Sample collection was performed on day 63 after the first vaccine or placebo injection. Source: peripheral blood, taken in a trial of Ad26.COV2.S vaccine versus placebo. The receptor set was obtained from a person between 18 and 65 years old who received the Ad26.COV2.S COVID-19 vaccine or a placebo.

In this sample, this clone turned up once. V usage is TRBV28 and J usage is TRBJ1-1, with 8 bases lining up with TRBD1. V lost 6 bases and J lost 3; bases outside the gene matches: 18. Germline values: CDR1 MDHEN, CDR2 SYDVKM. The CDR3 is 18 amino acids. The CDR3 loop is CASSPQGTGVMKDTEAFF. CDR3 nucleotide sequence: TGTGCCAGCAGCCCTCAGGGGACAGGAGTTATGAAGGACACTGAAGCTTTCTTT.

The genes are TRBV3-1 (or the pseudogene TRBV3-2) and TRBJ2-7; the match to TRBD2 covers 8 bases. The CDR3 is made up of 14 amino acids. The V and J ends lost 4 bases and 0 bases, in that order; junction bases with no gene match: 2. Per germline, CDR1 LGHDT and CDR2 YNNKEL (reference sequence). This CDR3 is CASSLAGSSYEQYF. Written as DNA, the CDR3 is TGTGCCAGCAGCCTAGCGGGGAGCTCCTACGAGCAGTACTTC.

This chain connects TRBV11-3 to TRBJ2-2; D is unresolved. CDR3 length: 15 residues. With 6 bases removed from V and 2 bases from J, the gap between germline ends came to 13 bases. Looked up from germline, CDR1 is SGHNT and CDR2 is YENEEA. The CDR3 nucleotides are TGTGCCAGCAGATCCGGGCTTGGAAACACCGGGGAGCTGTTTTTT. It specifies CASRSGLGNTGELFF.

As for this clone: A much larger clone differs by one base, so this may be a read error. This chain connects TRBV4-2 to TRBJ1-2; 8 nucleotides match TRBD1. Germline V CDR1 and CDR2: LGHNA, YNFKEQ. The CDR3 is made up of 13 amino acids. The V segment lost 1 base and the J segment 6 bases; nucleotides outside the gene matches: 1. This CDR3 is CASSQGQGNGYTF. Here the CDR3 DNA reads TGTGCCAGCAGCCAAGGACAGGGGAATGGCTACACCTTC.

CDR3: CASSLDGWEQYF. The CDR3 bases are TGCGCCAGCAGCTTGGATGGGTGGGAGCAGTACTTC. The chain recombines TRBV5-1 with TRBJ2-7, with unresolved D. This CDR3 is built from 12 residues. V dropped 0 bases and J dropped 7 bases, with 8 bases sitting between them. Looked up from germline, CDR1 is SGHRS and CDR2 is YFSETQ.

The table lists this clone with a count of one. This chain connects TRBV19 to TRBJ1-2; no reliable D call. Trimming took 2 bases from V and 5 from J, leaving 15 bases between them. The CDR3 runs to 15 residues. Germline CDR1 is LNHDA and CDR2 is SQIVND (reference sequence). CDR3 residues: CASSITAEGGYGYTF. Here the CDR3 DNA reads TGTGCCAGTAGTATAACGGCGGAAGGTGGATATGGCTACACCTTC.

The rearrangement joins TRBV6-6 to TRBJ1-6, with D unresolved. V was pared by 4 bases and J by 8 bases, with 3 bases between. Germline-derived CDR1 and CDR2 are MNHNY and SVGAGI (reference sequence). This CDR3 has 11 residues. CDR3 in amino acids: CASSWDSPLHF. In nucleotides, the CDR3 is TGTGCCAGCAGTTGGGATTCACCCCTCCACTTT.

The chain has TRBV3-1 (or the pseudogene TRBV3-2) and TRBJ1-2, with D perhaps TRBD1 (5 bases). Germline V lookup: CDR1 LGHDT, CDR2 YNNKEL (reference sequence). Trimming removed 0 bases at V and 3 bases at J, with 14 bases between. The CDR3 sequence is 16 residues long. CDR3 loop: CASSQDWSGKDYGYTF. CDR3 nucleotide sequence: TGTGCCAGCAGCCAAGATTGGTCAGGGAAGGACTATGGCTACACCTTC.

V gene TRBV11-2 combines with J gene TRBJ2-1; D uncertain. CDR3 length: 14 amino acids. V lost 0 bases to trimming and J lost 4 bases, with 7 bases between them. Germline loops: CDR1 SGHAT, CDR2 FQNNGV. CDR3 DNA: TGTGCCAGCAGCTTAGACCCTCAGTACAATGAGCAGTTCTTC. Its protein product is CASSLDPQYNEQFF.

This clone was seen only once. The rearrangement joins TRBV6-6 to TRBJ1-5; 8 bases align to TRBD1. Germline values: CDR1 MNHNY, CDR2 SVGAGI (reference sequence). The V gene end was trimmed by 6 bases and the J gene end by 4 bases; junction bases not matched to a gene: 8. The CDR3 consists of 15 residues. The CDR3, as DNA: TGTGCCAGCAGCCTAGGACAGGGAGTTAATCAGCCCCAGCATTTT. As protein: CASSLGQGVNQPQHF.

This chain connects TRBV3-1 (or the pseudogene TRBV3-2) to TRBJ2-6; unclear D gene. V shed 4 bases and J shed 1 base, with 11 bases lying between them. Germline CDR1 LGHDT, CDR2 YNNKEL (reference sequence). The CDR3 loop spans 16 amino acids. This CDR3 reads CASSPNADSGANVLTF. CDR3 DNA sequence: TGTGCCAGCAGCCCAAATGCGGATTCTGGGGCCAACGTCCTGACTTTC.

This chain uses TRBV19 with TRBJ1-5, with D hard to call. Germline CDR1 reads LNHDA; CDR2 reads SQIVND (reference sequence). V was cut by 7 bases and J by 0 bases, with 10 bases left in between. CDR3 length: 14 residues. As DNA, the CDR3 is TGTGCCAGTACAAGGTACAGTAGCAATCAGCCCCAGCATTTT. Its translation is CASTRYSSNQPQHF. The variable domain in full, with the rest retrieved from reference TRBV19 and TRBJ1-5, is DGGITQSPKYLFRKEGQNVTLSCEQNLNHDAMYWYRQDPGQGLRLIYYSQIVNDFQKGDIAEGYSVSREKKESFPLTVTSAQKNPTAFYLCASTRYSSNQPQHFGDGTRLSIL.

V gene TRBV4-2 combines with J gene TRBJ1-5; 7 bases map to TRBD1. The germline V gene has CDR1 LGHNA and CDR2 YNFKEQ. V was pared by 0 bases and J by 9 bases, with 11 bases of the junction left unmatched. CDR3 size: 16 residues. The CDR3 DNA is TGTGCCAGCAGCCAAGATTGGGGACAGAGCTCTGGGCCCCAGCATTTT. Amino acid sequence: CASSQDWGQSSGPQHF.

Here the CDR3 reads CASSVLGGFQETQYF. The CDR3 DNA follows: TGTGCCAGCAGTGTATTAGGGGGTTTCCAAGAGACCCAGTACTTC. The chain couples TRBV2 to TRBJ2-5; tentatively, D is TRBD1 (6 bases). The CDR3 extends over 15 amino acids. Germline V gene lookup returns CDR1 SNHLY and CDR2 FYNNEI. Trimming removed 4 bases from V and 1 base from J, with 13 bases in between.

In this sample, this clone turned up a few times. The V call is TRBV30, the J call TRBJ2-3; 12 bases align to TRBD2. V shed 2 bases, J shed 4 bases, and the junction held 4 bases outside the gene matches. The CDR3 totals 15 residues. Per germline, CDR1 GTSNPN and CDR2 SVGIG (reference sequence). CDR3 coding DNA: TGTGCCTGGAGTATCTCTAGCGGGGGGGCAGATACGCAGTATTTT. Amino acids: CAWSISSGGADTQYF. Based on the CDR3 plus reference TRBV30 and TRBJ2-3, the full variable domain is SQTIHQWPATLVQPVGSPLSLECTVEGTSNPNLYWYRQAAGRGLQLLFYSVGIGQISSEVPQNLSASRPQDRQFILSSKKLLLSDSGFYLCAWSISSGGADTQYFGPGTRLTVL.